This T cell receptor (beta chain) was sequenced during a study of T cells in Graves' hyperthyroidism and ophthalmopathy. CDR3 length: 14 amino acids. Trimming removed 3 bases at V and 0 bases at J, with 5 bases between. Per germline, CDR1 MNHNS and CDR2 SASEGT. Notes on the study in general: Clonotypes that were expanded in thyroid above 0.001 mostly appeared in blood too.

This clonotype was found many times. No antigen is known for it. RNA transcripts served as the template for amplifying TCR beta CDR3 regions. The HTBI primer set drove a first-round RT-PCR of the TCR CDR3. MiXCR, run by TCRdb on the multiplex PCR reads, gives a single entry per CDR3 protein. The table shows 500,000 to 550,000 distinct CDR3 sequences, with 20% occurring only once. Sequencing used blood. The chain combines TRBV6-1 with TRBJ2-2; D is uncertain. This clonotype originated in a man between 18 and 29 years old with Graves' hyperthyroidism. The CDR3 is CASSDFPNTGELFF. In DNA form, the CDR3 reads TGTGCCAGCAGTGACTTCCCGAACACCGGGGAGCTGTTTTTT.